A single sample gave rise to the 20 T cell receptor beta chains below, sequenced in a study of blood T cell repertoires in COVID-19. The method was immunoSEQ multiplex PCR; TCRdb's version includes in-frame clones alone and lacks a portion of them. Of 60,000 to 75,000 clones listed, approximately 85% are singletons. Specimen: peripheral blood. The receptors were gathered from a human donor in a cohort sampled during active COVID-19.

This chain connects TRBV11-3 to TRBJ2-4, with TRBD1 matching 8 bases. The junction had 7 bases not matched to a gene; V was cut back by 1 base and J by 8 bases. Germline V gene lookup returns CDR1 SGHNT and CDR2 YENEEA. The CDR3 is 15 amino acids. CDR3 amino acids: CASSLAYRGYHIQYF. CDR3 nucleotide sequence: TGTGCCAGCAGCTTAGCTTACAGGGGGTATCACATTCAGTACTTC.

In nucleotides, the CDR3 is TGTGCCAGTAGTATGGCAACAGGGAGTACCTATGGCTACACCTTC. It is translated as CASSMATGSTYGYTF. The genes are TRBV19 and TRBJ1-2; D possibly corresponds to TRBD1 (6 bases). From germline, CDR1 is LNHDA and CDR2 SQIVND (reference sequence). Trimming pared 3 bases from V and 4 bases from J, leaving 15 bases between. CDR3 length: 15 residues.

The J gene is TRBJ2-3, the V gene TRBV27; D is uncertain. Germline V gene data show CDR1 as MNHEY and CDR2 as SMNVEV (reference sequence). The CDR3 contains 13 residues. The V end was cut by 2 bases, the J end by 2 bases, with 5 bases between. CDR3 nucleotide sequence: TGTGCCAGCAGTTTACTTATCACAGATACGCAGTATTTT. Translating gives CASSLLITDTQYF.

V and J are TRBV5-1 and TRBJ2-7; TRBD1 matches at 10 bases. The CDR3 is 15 amino acids. V was pared by 3 bases and J by 6 bases, with 9 bases of the junction left unmatched. Germline-derived CDR1 and CDR2 are SGHRS and YFSETQ. The CDR3 spells CASSWAGTGAGEQYF. CDR3 DNA: TGCGCCAGCAGCTGGGCCGGGACAGGGGCAGGCGAGCAGTACTTC. Combining the CDR3 with reference TRBV5-1 and TRBJ2-7 gives the whole variable domain KAGVTQTPRYLIKTRGQQVTLSCSPISGHRSVSWYQQTPGQGLQFLFEYFSETQRNKGNFPGRFSGRQFSNSRSEMNVSTLELGDSALYLCASSWAGTGAGEQYFGPGTRLTVT.

V usage is TRBV5-6 and J usage is TRBJ1-2; TRBD1 might be the D (5 bases). CDR1 and CDR2 (germline): SGHDT, YYEEEE. V was trimmed by 4 bases and J by 5 bases, leaving 21 bases between them. This CDR3 spans 16 amino acids. The CDR3 here is CASSLLDARVGYGYTF. DNA of the CDR3: TGTGCCAGCAGCCTGCTCGACGCCAGGGTGGGGTATGGCTACACCTTC.

V usage is TRBV7-2 and J usage is TRBJ2-7; 8 positions match TRBD1. J was trimmed by 6 bases and V by 3 bases; bases with no gene match: 7. This CDR3 comprises 14 residues. Germline V gives CDR1 SGHTA, CDR2 FQGNSA. The CDR3, as DNA: TGTGCCAGCAGCTTTGGGACAGGTCGGCCCGAGCAGTACTTC. Protein product: CASSFGTGRPEQYF.

The rearrangement uses TRBV6-5 and TRBJ2-7; 7 nucleotides agree with TRBD1. Germline V gene data show CDR1 as MNHEY and CDR2 as SVGAGI. This CDR3 contains 15 residues. The V and J ends lost 5 bases and 5 bases, in that order; junction bases with no gene match: 12. The chain's CDR3 is CASSPRDRLFHEQYF. The CDR3 DNA is TGTGCCAGCAGTCCCCGGGACAGACTCTTCCACGAGCAGTACTTC.

The chain couples TRBV5-4 to TRBJ1-1; D gene unclear. The V gene's germline CDR1 is SGHNT and CDR2 YYREEE (reference sequence). CDR3 length: 13 residues. V was clipped by 4 bases and J by 0 bases, with 7 bases between them. The DNA of the CDR3 is TGTGCCAGCAGCGATACAGTGAACACTGAAGCTTTCTTT. Translated, it gives CASSDTVNTEAFF.

This clone showed up just a few times. The sample holds other DNA sequences that translate to the same CDR3. CDR3 DNA: TGTGCCAGTAGTTGGCAGGGTGGGAATCAGCCCCAGCATTTT. Its translation is CASSWQGGNQPQHF. The gene calls are TRBV19 and TRBJ1-5, with D perhaps matching TRBD1 (5 bases). V was trimmed by 5 bases and J by 4 bases, leaving 12 bases between them. CDR1 and CDR2 from the germline V gene are LNHDA and SQIVND (reference sequence). The CDR3 has 14 amino acids.

This chain links TRBV29-1 with TRBJ2-5; 9 positions match TRBD1. Germline V gene sequence: CDR1 SQVTM, CDR2 ANQGSEA. The CDR3 runs 15 residues. Unmatched junction bases numbered 9, after V lost 2 bases and J lost 5 bases. For the CDR3, the DNA is TGCAGCGTTGAAAGTCGCACAGGGGGCTTGGAGACCCAGTACTTC. As protein: CSVESRTGGLETQYF. Full variable domain (outside the CDR3, taken from reference TRBV29-1 and TRBJ2-5): SAVISQKPSRDICQRGTSLTIQCQVDSQVTMMFWYRQQPGQSLTLIATANQGSEATYESGFVIDKFPISRPNLTFSTLTVSNMSPEDSSIYLCSVESRTGGLETQYFGPGTRLLVL.

The V call is TRBV7-2, the J call TRBJ1-2; tentative D call: TRBD1 (5 bases). The CDR3 is made up of 15 amino acids. Germline CDR1 SGHTA, CDR2 FQGNSA. Trimming removed 1 base at V and 1 base at J, with 10 bases between. The CDR3 DNA is TGTGCCAGCAGCTTAGGTGCGGGACGTAACTATGGCTACACCTTC. Translating gives CASSLGAGRNYGYTF.

J is TRBJ1-2 and V is TRBV7-9; D is undetermined. This CDR3 has 12 amino acids. The V end lost 4 bases, the J end lost 7 bases, and 10 bases lay between the germline ends. CDR1 SEHNR and CDR2 FQNEAQ come from the germline V gene (reference sequence). CDR3 bases: TGTGCCAGCAGCTCCCTCACCAGTGGCTACACCTTC. Its translation: CASSSLTSGYTF.

This chain joins TRBV27 and TRBJ1-2; 8 positions match TRBD1. Per germline, CDR1 MNHEY and CDR2 SMNVEV (reference sequence). The CDR3 runs 15 residues. The trim removed 3 bases at V and 8 bases at J, leaving 11 bases unmatched. Written as DNA, the CDR3 is TGTGCCAGCAGTTTCCCTGGACAGGGTCGAGAAGGCTACACCTTC. Its protein product is CASSFPGQGREGYTF.

The J gene is TRBJ1-2, the V gene TRBV6-5; TRBD1 aligns across 7 bases. The V segment lost 0 bases and the J segment 4 bases; nucleotides outside the gene matches: 2. The germline V gene has CDR1 MNHEY and CDR2 SVGAGI. CDR3 length: 14 residues. CDR3 DNA sequence: TGTGCCAGCAGTTACTCCCACAGGGGCTATGGCTACACCTTC. Residues: CASSYSHRGYGYTF.

The rearrangement joins TRBV18 to TRBJ2-1, with TRBD1 matching over 9 bases. CDR3 length: 14 residues. Trimming removed 1 base from V and 5 bases from J; junction bases left unmatched: 0. Germline V lookup: CDR1 KGHSH, CDR2 LQKENI. The CDR3 bases are TGTGCCAGCTCACCACGGGACAGGGACAATGAGCAGTTCTTC. This gives the protein CASSPRDRDNEQFF.

This clone was detected a few times. This chain connects TRBV2 to TRBJ1-6; 7 positions agree with TRBD1. The germline V gene encodes CDR1 SNHLY and CDR2 FYNNEI. The CDR3 is 16 residues long. After removal of 6 bases from V and 6 bases from J, the junction contained 11 bases not matched to a gene. CDR3 nucleotides: TGTGCCAGCAGGGACAGGACTTCGTCGCTTAATTCACCCCTCCACTTT. Encoded protein: CASRDRTSSLNSPLHF. The complete variable domain, with remaining parts taken from reference TRBV2 and TRBJ1-6, reads EPEVTQTPSHQVTQMGQEVILRCVPISNHLYFYWYRQILGQKVEFLVSFYNNEISEKSEIFDDQFSVERPDGSNFTLKIRSTKLEDSAMYFCASRDRTSSLNSPLHFGNGTRLTVT.

V is TRBV3-1 (or the pseudogene TRBV3-2) and J is TRBJ2-1; TRBD2 matches at 8 bases. The CDR3 runs 15 residues. J lost 3 bases, V lost 4 bases, and 5 bases had no gene match. Germline V lookup: CDR1 LGHDT, CDR2 YNNKEL (reference sequence). The CDR3 loop reads CASSPGLVGYNEQFF. CDR3 bases: TGTGCCAGCAGCCCGGGACTAGTTGGCTACAATGAGCAGTTCTTC.

This sequence joins TRBV7-9 and TRBJ2-3; no definite D call. Trimming cost V 5 bases and J 5 bases, with 11 bases left between them. Germline CDR1 reads SEHNR; CDR2 reads FQNEAQ (reference sequence). CDR3 size: 13 residues. CDR3 coding DNA: TGTGCCAGCAGCCGGAGCGTTGGAGATACGCAGTATTTT. Its protein product is CASSRSVGDTQYF.

This clone was detected a few times. V gene TRBV30 combines with J gene TRBJ1-1, with unresolved D. The CDR3 extends over 12 amino acids. The V gene lost 5 bases and the J gene lost 1 base, with 8 bases spanning the gap. Looked up from germline, CDR1 is GTSNPN and CDR2 is SVGIG (reference sequence). The CDR3 bases are TGTGCCTGGGGAGTCGGGAACACTGAAGCTTTCTTT. Translating gives CAWGVGNTEAFF. The variable domain in full, with the rest retrieved from reference TRBV30 and TRBJ1-1, is SQTIHQWPATLVQPVGSPLSLECTVEGTSNPNLYWYRQAAGRGLQLLFYSVGIGQISSEVPQNLSASRPQDRQFILSSKKLLLSDSGFYLCAWGVGNTEAFFGQGTRLTVV.

This chain joins TRBV27 and TRBJ1-4; 11 bases line up with TRBD1. With V trimmed by 4 bases and J by 4 bases, 8 bases remained unmatched. Germline V gene sequence: CDR1 MNHEY, CDR2 SMNVEV (reference sequence). The CDR3 runs 17 residues. The CDR3 sequence is CASSSRDRGLHNEKLFF. The CDR3 DNA sequence: TGTGCCAGCAGTTCCAGGGACAGGGGGTTACATAATGAAAAACTGTTTTTT.